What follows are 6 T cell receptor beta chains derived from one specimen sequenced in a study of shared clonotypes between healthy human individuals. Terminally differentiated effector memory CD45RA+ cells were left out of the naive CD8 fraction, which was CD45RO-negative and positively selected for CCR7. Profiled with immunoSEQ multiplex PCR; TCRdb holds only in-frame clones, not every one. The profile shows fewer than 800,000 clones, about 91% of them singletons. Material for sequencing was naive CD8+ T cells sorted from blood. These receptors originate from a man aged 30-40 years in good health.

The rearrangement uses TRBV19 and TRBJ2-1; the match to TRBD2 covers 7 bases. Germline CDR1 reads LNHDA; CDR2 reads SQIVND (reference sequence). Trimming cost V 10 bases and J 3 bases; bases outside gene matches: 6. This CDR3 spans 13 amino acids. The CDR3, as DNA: TGTGCCACCTCGACTAGCAGCTACAATGAGCAGTTCTTC. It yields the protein CATSTSSYNEQFF.

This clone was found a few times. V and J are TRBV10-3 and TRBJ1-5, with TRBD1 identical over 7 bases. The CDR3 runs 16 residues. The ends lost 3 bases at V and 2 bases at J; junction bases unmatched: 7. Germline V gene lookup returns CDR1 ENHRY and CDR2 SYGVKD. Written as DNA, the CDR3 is TGTGCCATCAGTGAATCCGGGACAGCCGGCAATCAGCCCCAGCATTTT. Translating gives CAISESGTAGNQPQHF.

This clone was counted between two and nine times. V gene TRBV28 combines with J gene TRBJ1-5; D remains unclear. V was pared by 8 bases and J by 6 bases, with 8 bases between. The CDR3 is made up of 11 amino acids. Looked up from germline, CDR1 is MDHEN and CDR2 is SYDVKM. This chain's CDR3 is CASGNAQPQHF. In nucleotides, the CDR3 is TGTGCCAGCGGGAATGCTCAGCCCCAGCATTTT.

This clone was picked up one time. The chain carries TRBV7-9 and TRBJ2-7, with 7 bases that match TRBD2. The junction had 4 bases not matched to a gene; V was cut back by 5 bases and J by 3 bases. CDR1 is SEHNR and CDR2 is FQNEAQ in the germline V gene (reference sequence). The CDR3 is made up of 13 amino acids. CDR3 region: CASSQGGNYEQYF. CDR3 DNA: TGTGCCAGCAGCCAGGGAGGGAACTACGAGCAGTACTTC.

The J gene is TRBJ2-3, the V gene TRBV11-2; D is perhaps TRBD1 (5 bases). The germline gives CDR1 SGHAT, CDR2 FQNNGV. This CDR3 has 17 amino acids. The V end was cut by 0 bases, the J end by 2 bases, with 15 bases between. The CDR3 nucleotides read TGTGCCAGCAGCTTAGAGCCAGGGTATCTTATCACAGATACGCAGTATTTT. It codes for CASSLEPGYLITDTQYF. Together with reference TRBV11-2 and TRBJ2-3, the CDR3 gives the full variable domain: EAGVAQSPRYKIIEKRQSVAFWCNPISGHATLYWYQQILGQGPKLLIQFQNNGVVDDSQLPKDRFSAERLKGVDSTLKIQPAKLEDSAVYLCASSLEPGYLITDTQYFGPGTRLTVL.

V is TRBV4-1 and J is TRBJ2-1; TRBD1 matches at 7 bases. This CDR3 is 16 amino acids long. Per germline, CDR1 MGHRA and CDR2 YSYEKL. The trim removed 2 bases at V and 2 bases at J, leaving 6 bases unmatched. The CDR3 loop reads CASSQRRDSPYNEQFF. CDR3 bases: TGCGCCAGCAGCCAACGCCGGGACAGTCCCTACAATGAGCAGTTCTTC.